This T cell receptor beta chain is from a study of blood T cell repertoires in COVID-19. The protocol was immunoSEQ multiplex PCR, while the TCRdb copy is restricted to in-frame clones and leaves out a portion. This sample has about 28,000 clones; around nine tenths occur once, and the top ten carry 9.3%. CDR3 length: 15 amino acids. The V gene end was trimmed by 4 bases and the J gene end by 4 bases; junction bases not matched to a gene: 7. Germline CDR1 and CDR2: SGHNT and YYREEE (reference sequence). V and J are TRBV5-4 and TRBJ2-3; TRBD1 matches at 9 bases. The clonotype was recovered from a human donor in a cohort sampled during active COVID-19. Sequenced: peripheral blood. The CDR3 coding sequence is TGTGCCAGCAGCCCGGGACAGGGTAAGCCAGATACGCAGTATTTT. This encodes CASSPGQGKPDTQYF.